Ten or more counts support the clone carrying this T cell receptor (beta chain). The data derive from a study of T cells in Graves' hyperthyroidism and ophthalmopathy. RNA transcripts gave rise to amplified TCR beta CDR3 regions. The TCR CDR3 first-round RT-PCR relied on the HTBI primer set. TCRdb analysed the multiplex PCR reads with MiXCR anew, one entry per CDR3 protein. The sample records over 250,000 distinct CDR3 sequences, about 25% being singletons. Trimming took 6 bases from V and 2 from J, leaving 18 bases between them. Germline values: CDR1 SGHRS, CDR2 YFSETQ. The CDR3 is 15 amino acids. Sequences were obtained from blood. The V gene is TRBV5-1, the J gene TRBJ2-7; tentative D call: TRBD1 (5 bases). This clonotype was sampled from a man aged 40-50 years with Graves' hyperthyroidism that later progressed to Graves' ophthalmopathy. The CDR3 protein is CASNPLGRTTYEQYF. The CDR3 DNA reads TGCGCCAGCAACCCGTTGGGGCGGACCACCTACGAGCAGTACTTC.